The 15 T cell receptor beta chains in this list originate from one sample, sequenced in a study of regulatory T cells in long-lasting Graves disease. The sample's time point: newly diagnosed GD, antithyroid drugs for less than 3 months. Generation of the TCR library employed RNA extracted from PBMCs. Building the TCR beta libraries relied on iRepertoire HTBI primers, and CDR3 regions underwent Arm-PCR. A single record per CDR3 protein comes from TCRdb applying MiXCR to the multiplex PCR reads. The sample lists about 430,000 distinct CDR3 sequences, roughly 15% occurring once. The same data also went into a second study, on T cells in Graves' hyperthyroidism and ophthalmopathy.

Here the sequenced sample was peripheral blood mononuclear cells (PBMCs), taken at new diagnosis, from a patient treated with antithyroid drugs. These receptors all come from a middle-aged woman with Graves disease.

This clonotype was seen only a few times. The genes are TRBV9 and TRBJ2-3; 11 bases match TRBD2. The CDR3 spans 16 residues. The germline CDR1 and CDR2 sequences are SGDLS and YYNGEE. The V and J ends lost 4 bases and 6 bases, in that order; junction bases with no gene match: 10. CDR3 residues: CASSPDLAGGPDTQYF. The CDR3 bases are TGTGCCAGCAGCCCTGACTTAGCGGGAGGGCCGGATACGCAGTATTTT.

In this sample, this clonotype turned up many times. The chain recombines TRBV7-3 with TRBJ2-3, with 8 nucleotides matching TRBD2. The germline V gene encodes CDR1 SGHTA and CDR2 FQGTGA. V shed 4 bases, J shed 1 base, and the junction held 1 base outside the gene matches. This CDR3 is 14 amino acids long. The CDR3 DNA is TGTGCCAGCAGCTCGGGACTAGGCACAGATACGCAGTATTTT. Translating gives CASSSGLGTDTQYF.

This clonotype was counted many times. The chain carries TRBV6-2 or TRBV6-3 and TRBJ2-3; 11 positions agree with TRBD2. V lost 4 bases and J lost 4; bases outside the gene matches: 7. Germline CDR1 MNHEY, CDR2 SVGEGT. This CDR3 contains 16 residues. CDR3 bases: TGTGCCAGCAGTTCCCCACTAGCGGGAGTGGCAGATACGCAGTATTTT. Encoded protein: CASSSPLAGVADTQYF.

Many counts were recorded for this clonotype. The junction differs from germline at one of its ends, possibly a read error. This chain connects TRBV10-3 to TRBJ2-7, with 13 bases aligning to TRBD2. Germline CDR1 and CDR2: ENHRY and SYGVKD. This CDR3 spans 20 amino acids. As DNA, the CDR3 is TGTGCCATCAGTGAGTTCCAAGACCGATTTGGGACTAGCGGGATCTACGAGCGGTACTTC. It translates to CAISEFQDRFGTSGIYERYF.

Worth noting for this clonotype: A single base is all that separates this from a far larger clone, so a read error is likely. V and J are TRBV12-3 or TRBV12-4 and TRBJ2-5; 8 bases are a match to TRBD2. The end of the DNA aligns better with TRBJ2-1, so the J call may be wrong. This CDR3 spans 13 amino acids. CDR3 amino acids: CASSTGLAGEQFF. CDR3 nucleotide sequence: TGTGCCAGCAGCACCGGACTAGCTGGTGAGCAGTTCTTC.

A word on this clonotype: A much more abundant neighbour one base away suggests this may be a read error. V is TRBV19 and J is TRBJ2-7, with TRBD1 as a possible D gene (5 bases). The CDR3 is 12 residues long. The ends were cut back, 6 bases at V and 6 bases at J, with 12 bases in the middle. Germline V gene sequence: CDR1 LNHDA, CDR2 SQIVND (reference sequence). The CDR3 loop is CASRSPRAEQYF. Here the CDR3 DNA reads TGTGCCAGTAGATCTCCCAGGGCCGAGCAGTACTTC.

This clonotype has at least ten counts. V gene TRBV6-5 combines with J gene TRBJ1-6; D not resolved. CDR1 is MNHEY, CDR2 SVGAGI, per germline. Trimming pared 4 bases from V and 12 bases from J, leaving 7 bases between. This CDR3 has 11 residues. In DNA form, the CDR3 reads TGTGCCAGCAGTTCGGGGAGACCCCTCCACTTT. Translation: CASSSGRPLHF.

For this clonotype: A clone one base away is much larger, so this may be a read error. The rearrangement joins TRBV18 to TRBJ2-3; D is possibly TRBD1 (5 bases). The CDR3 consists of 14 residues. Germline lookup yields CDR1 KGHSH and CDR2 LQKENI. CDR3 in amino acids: CASSPRASTYTQYF. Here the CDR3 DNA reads TGTGCCAGCTCGCCCAGGGCGAGCACATATACGCAGTATTTT.

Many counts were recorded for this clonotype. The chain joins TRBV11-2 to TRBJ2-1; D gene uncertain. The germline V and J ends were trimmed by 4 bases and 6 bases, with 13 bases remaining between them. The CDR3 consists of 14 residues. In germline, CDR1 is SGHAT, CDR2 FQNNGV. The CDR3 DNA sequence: TGTGCCAGCAGCTCCCTTCTGGGGTTCAATGAGCAGTTCTTC. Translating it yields CASSSLLGFNEQFF.

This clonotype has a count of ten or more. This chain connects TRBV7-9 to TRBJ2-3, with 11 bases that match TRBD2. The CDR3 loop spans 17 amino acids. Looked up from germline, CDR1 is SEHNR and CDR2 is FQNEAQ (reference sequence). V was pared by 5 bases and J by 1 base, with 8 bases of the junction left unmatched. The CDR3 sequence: CASSPTSGLAGTDTQYF. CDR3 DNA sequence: TGTGCCAGCAGCCCGACGTCGGGACTAGCGGGCACAGATACGCAGTATTTT. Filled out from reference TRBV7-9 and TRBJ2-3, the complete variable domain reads DTGVSQNPRHKITKRGQNVTFRCDPISEHNRLYWYRQTLGQGPEFLTYFQNEAQLEKSRLLSDRFSAERPKGSFSTLEIQRTEQGDSAMYLCASSPTSGLAGTDTQYFGPGTRLTVL.

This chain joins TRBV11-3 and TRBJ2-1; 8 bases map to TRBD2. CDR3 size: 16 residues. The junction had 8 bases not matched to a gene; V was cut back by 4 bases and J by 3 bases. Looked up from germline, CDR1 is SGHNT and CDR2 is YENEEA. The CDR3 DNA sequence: TGTGCCAGCAGCTCGCCAACCGGGACTAGCTACAATGAGCAGTTCTTC. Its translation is CASSSPTGTSYNEQFF.

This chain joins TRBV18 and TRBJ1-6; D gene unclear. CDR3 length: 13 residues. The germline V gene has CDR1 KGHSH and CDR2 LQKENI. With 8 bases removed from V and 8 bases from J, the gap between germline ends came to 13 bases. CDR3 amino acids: CASPTLVDSPLHF. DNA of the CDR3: TGTGCCAGCCCAACCCTGGTGGATTCACCCCTCCACTTT. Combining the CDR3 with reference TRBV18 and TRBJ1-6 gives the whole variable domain NAGVMQNPRHLVRRRGQEARLRCSPMKGHSHVYWYRQLPEEGLKFMVYLQKENIIDESGMPKERFSAEFPKEGPSILRIQQVVRGDSAAYFCASPTLVDSPLHFGNGTRLTVT.

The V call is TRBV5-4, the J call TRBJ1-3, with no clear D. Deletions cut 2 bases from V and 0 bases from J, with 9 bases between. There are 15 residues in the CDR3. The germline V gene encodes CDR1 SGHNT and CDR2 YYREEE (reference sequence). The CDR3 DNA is TGTGCCAGCAGCTTAGCACCGAACTCTGGAAACACCATATATTTT. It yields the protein CASSLAPNSGNTIYF.

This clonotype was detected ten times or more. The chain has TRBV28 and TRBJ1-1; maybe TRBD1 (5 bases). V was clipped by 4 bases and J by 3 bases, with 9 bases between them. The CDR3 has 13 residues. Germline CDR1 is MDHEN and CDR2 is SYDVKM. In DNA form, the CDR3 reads TGTGCCAGCAGTTCCTCAGGGTACACTGAAGCTTTCTTT. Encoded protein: CASSSSGYTEAFF.

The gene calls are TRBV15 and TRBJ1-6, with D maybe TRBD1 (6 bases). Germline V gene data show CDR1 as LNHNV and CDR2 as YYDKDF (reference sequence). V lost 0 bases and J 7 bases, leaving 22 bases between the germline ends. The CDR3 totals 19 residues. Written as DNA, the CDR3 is TGTGCCACCAGCAGAGAGAGGGGGGTTGTCCTTATCTACAATTCACCCCTCCACTTT. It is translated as CATSRERGVVLIYNSPLHF.